This T cell receptor beta chain is drawn from a study of T cell repertoires in cytomegalovirus infection. The ends lost 5 bases at V and 9 bases at J; junction bases unmatched: 12. The CDR3 has 15 amino acids. CDR1 and CDR2 from the germline V gene are MDHEN and SYDVKM. TCRdb re-analysed the reads in MiXCR, keeping a single row per CDR3 protein. The table includes about 130,000 distinct CDR3 sequences, roughly 9% detected once. This receptor was obtained from a human donor in good health (CMV status not recorded). Some clones in this sample may be carry-over from other donors' samples. The chain couples TRBV28 to TRBJ2-1; 8 bases are a match to TRBD2. Input material: PBMCs. The CDR3 protein is CASSRAGVVGGEQFF. CDR3 DNA sequence: TGTGCCAGCAGTAGAGCGGGAGTAGTGGGGGGTGAGCAGTTCTTC.